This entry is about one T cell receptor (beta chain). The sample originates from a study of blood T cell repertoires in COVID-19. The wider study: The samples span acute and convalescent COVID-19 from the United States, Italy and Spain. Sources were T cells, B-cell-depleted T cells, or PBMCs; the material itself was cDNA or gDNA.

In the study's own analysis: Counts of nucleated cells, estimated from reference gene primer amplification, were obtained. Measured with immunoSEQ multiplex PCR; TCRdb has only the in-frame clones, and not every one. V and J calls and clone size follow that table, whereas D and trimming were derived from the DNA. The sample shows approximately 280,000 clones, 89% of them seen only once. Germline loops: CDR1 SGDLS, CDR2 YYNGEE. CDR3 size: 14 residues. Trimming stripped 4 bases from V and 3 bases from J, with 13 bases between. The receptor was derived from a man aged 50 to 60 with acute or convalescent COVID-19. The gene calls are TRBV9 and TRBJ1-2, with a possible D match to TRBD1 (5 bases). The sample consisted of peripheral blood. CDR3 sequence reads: CASSPQGGDYGYTF. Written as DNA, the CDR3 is TGTGCCAGCAGCCCCCAGGGAGGAGACTATGGCTACACCTTC. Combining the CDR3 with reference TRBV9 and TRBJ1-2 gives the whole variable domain DSGVTQTPKHLITATGQRVTLRCSPRSGDLSVYWYQQSLDQGLQFLIQYYNGEERAKGNILERFSAQQFPDLHSELNLSSLELGDSALYFCASSPQGGDYGYTFGSGTRLTVV.